The 5 T cell receptor beta chains given below trace back to one sample, sequenced in a study of blood T cell repertoires in COVID-19. Assay used: immunoSEQ multiplex PCR; TCRdb lists only in-frame clones, some missing. The table shows about 230,000 clones, with 65% to 90% occurring only once. Sequencing was done on a sample of peripheral blood. The receptors were gathered from a man aged 50 to 59 with COVID-19, enrolled during active disease.

The rearrangement joins TRBV3-1 (or the pseudogene TRBV3-2) to TRBJ1-3, with a weak D call TRBD1 (6 bases). The CDR3 sequence is 15 residues long. Germline loops: CDR1 LGHDT, CDR2 YNNKEL (reference sequence). V shed 3 bases and J shed 1 base, with 10 bases lying between them. Here the CDR3 reads CASSQTQGSGNTIYF. The CDR3 nucleotides are TGTGCCAGCAGCCAGACACAGGGTTCTGGAAACACCATATATTTT.

This chain connects TRBV29-1 to TRBJ2-7; D gene uncertain. Between the trimmed V and J ends, which lost 7 bases and 2 bases, there was a span of 15 bases. The CDR3 sequence is 13 residues long. Germline assignment: CDR1 SQVTM and CDR2 ANQGSEA. CDR3 loop: CSASRQATYEQYF. CDR3 coding DNA: TGCAGCGCTTCCCGCCAGGCCACCTACGAGCAGTACTTC.

The chain employs TRBV6-5 and TRBJ2-7; 7 nucleotides line up with TRBD1. CDR1 and CDR2 (germline): MNHEY, SVGAGI. The CDR3 has 13 residues. J gave up 4 bases and V 6 bases, and 6 bases lay outside the gene matches. The CDR3 sequence: CASRPGQTYEQYF. CDR3 nucleotides: TGTGCCAGCAGACCGGGACAGACTTACGAGCAGTACTTC.

This chain joins TRBV7-8 and TRBJ1-1; D is unresolved. Trimming removed 5 bases from V and 3 bases from J, with 10 bases in between. Germline loops: CDR1 SGHVS, CDR2 FQNEAQ. The CDR3 totals 13 residues. CDR3 sequence reads: CASSLAQYTEAFF. Here the CDR3 DNA reads TGTGCCAGCAGCCTCGCACAGTACACTGAAGCTTTCTTT.

The rearrangement uses TRBV19 and TRBJ2-1, with 8 bases aligning to TRBD1. Germline V gene sequence: CDR1 LNHDA, CDR2 SQIVND (reference sequence). Trimming took 3 bases from V and 1 from J; bases not matched to a gene: 8. The CDR3 has 17 residues. CDR3 DNA sequence: TGTGCCAGTAGTATCGACAGGGGTCTGGGGTCCTACAATGAGCAGTTCTTC. It specifies CASSIDRGLGSYNEQFF. Drawing the rest from reference TRBV19 and TRBJ2-1, the complete variable domain is DGGITQSPKYLFRKEGQNVTLSCEQNLNHDAMYWYRQDPGQGLRLIYYSQIVNDFQKGDIAEGYSVSREKKESFPLTVTSAQKNPTAFYLCASSIDRGLGSYNEQFFGPGTRLTVL.